A single T cell receptor beta chain is shown here with its context. What it recognizes is unknown. This record comes from a study of beta chain features in type 1 diabetes. Regarding the study as a whole: TCRB CDR3s from Type 1 diabetes patients were moderately but significantly shorter in all four CD4+ subsets. Patients' naive, central memory and regulatory TCRB repertoires appeared more alike than those of healthy donors.

CDR1 and CDR2 from the germline V gene are SGHRS and YFSETQ. Unmatched junction bases numbered 7, after V lost 7 bases and J lost 8 bases. The CDR3 has 13 residues. Expressed TCRB transcripts were sequenced because the entire RNA isolate underwent reverse transcription. The protocol was immunoSEQ multiplex PCR, while the TCRdb copy is restricted to in-frame clones and leaves out a portion. The sample gives about 180,000 clones, about 7.9% of which show up once; 0.5% is in the top ten. The chain employs TRBV5-1 and TRBJ2-1; TRBD2 agrees at 9 bases. Sequenced input: central memory CD4+ T cells from blood. This receptor was identified in a man aged 18 to 30 with type 1 diabetes. The CDR3 sequence: CASQAGGEDEQFF. CDR3 sequence (DNA): TGCGCCAGCCAAGCGGGAGGTGAGGATGAGCAGTTCTTC.